The clone carrying this TCR beta chain has a handful of counts. The sample is drawn from a study of T-cell reconstitution after alpha-beta-depleted transplantation in children. CDR1 is SQVTM, CDR2 ANQGSEA, per germline. The CDR3 runs 14 residues. Unmatched junction bases numbered 10, after V lost 7 bases and J lost 4 bases. Preparation of the TCRbeta library used unique molecular identifiers. TCRdb re-analysed the PCR reads in MiXCR, keeping a single row per CDR3 protein. The sample lists 440,000 or so distinct CDR3 sequences, roughly a tenth seen once, with roughly 6% in the top ten. The sequence was obtained from a human donor who donated a stem cell graft to a child with acute myeloid leukemia. This specimen was PBMCs from the stem cell graft donor, taken from the stem cell graft. The rearrangement joins TRBV29-1 to TRBJ1-2; 9 positions agree with TRBD1. The CDR3 is CSGGTGSGGYGYTF. In DNA, the CDR3 is TGCAGCGGCGGGACAGGGTCCGGGGGCTATGGCTACACCTTC.